This T cell receptor beta chain originates from a study of blood T cell repertoires in COVID-19. Study context: Sources were T cells, B-cell-depleted T cells, or PBMCs; the material itself was cDNA or gDNA.

As for this clone: This CDR3 is also generated by other DNA sequences in the sample.

Clones were sequenced by immunoSEQ multiplex PCR, and TCRdb holds only the in-frame ones, with some missing. The sample lists about 63,000 clones; about 90% were seen once. This CDR3 is 14 amino acids long. Germline CDR1 is SGHTA and CDR2 is FQGNSA. After removal of 1 base from V and 3 bases from J, the junction contained 0 bases not matched to a gene. Sequenced sample: peripheral blood. This chain connects TRBV7-2 to TRBJ2-7; 10 bases fit TRBD2. The TCR sequence derives from a human donor in a cohort sampled during active COVID-19. The CDR3: CASSLGLAGYEQYF. DNA for the CDR3: TGTGCCAGCAGCTTAGGACTAGCGGGCTACGAGCAGTACTTC.